This T cell receptor beta chain was captured by sequencing in a study of CD8+ T cells in alopecia areata. Extraction and reverse transcription of RNA yielded cDNA as the sequencing template. Method: immunoSEQ multiplex PCR; TCRdb's copy keeps in-frame clones and lacks some. Of under 150,000 clones in the sample, approximately 60% were seen once. Treatment noted: oral pan-JAK inhibitor, 5-10 mg twice daily. Remarks on this clone: The antigen is not known.

Whole-study results and caveats: Expanded CD8+ clones among the top 100, as well as scalp clonality, were significantly decreased by tofacitinib.

The V end was cut by 1 base, the J end by 1 base, with 7 bases between. Germline-derived CDR1 and CDR2 are GTSNPN and SVGIG (reference sequence). This CDR3 region has 13 residues. The sample here was CD4+ T cells sorted from blood, taken at week 4, from a patient treated with tofacitinib. The chain uses TRBV30 and TRBJ2-5; D ambiguous. This TCR was recovered from a human donor with alopecia areata. CDR3 protein: CAWSAQAQETQYF. In DNA, the CDR3 is TGTGCCTGGAGTGCCCAGGCCCAAGAGACCCAGTACTTC. The full variable domain, completed using reference TRBV30 and TRBJ2-5, is SQTIHQWPATLVQPVGSPLSLECTVEGTSNPNLYWYRQAAGRGLQLLFYSVGIGQISSEVPQNLSASRPQDRQFILSSKKLLLSDSGFYLCAWSAQAQETQYFGPGTRLLVL.